Below, 23 T cell receptor beta chains from the same sample are listed, as sequenced in a study of memory CD4+ T cells and cytomegalovirus serostatus. Sequencing used immunoSEQ multiplex PCR; TCRdb keeps in-frame clones, though not all of them. The sample carries 50,000 to 60,000 clones, about three quarters recorded once. The sort gate was single viable CD3+CD4+CD8-CD45RO+ cells for memory CD4+ T cells. Sequenced sample: memory CD4+ T cells from blood. Receptors originate from an adult in good health and CMV-seropositive.

V usage is TRBV7-8 and J usage is TRBJ1-3; possible D gene TRBD1, 6 bases. The CDR3 runs 16 residues. Germline V gene data show CDR1 as SGHVS and CDR2 as FQNEAQ. V lost 5 bases and J lost 0, with 14 bases in between. In DNA form, the CDR3 reads TGTGCCAGCAGCCCTAGACGGGGGCCCTCTGGAAACACCATATATTTT. This encodes CASSPRRGPSGNTIYF.

This clone was counted only a few times. The V call is TRBV25-1, the J call TRBJ2-1; TRBD2 aligns across 7 bases. The germline CDR1 and CDR2 sequences are MGHDK and SYGVNS. The CDR3 sequence is 15 residues long. The V segment lost 3 bases and the J segment 3 bases; nucleotides outside the gene matches: 5. CDR3 nucleotide sequence: TGTGCCAGCAGTGATGGCGGGAGCGGCTACAATGAGCAGTTCTTC. As protein: CASSDGGSGYNEQFF.

The CDR3 nucleotides are TGCAGCGTTGCCGCCGGGACAGGGGGCAGGACTGAAGCTTTCTTT. Translating it yields CSVAAGTGGRTEAFF. This rearrangement joins TRBV29-1 to TRBJ1-1, with TRBD1 matching over 12 bases. This CDR3 has 15 residues. The germline V gene has CDR1 SQVTM and CDR2 ANQGSEA. The ends lost 4 bases at V and 5 bases at J; junction bases unmatched: 8.

This CDR3 is CATSDPGSAGANVLTF. Written as DNA, the CDR3 is TGTGCCACCTCCGACCCGGGCAGCGCTGGGGCCAACGTCCTGACTTTC. The chain carries TRBV19 and TRBJ2-6, with D unresolved. Germline lookup yields CDR1 LNHDA and CDR2 SQIVND (reference sequence). The CDR3 is 16 amino acids. Trimming removed 10 bases at V and 2 bases at J, with 18 bases between.

In the case of this clone: The same CDR3 arises from other DNA sequences in this sample as well. The J gene is TRBJ2-3, the V gene TRBV18; D not resolved. CDR1 is KGHSH, CDR2 LQKENI, per germline. The CDR3 runs 12 residues. V was clipped by 3 bases and J by 2 bases, with 3 bases between them. CDR3 DNA sequence: TGTGCCAGCTCACCCTACACAGATACGCAGTATTTT. Its protein is CASSPYTDTQYF.

V usage is TRBV14 and J usage is TRBJ1-4, with 7 bases lining up with TRBD1. The CDR3 is 16 amino acids. J lost 4 bases, V lost 3 bases, and 8 bases had no gene match. Germline-derived CDR1 and CDR2 are SGHDN and FVKESK. The CDR3 DNA is TGTGCCAGCAGCCAGGCTTCGGGACAGTATAATGAAAAACTGTTTTTT. Translating it yields CASSQASGQYNEKLFF.

V usage is TRBV5-8 and J usage is TRBJ2-7, with D perhaps matching TRBD2 (7 bases). This CDR3 has 15 residues. The germline V gene has CDR1 SGHTS and CDR2 YDEGEE. The V end lost 4 bases, the J end lost 0 bases, and 14 bases lay between the germline ends. CDR3: CASSREGGSSYEQYF. The CDR3 bases are TGTGCCAGCAGCCGTGAGGGGGGGAGCTCCTACGAGCAGTACTTC.

The chain couples TRBV21-1 to TRBJ1-6. TRBV21-1 is designated a pseudogene. The CDR3 consists of 18 residues. The CDR3 protein is CASSKGGSRGSYNSPLHF. The CDR3 nucleotides are TGTGCCAGCAGCAAAGGAGGCTCCCGGGGCTCCTATAATTCACCCCTCCACTTT.

The rearrangement joins TRBV19 to TRBJ1-5; D perhaps matches TRBD1 (5 bases). V lost 6 bases and J lost 0, with 12 bases in between. Germline V gives CDR1 LNHDA, CDR2 SQIVND (reference sequence). The CDR3 has 15 amino acids. The CDR3 DNA reads TGTGCCAGTAGCCGGGGGACGGTTAGCAATCAGCCCCAGCATTTT. It codes for CASSRGTVSNQPQHF. The full variable domain, its missing parts supplied by reference TRBV19 and TRBJ1-5, is DGGITQSPKYLFRKEGQNVTLSCEQNLNHDAMYWYRQDPGQGLRLIYYSQIVNDFQKGDIAEGYSVSREKKESFPLTVTSAQKNPTAFYLCASSRGTVSNQPQHFGDGTRLSIL.

V usage is TRBV5-6 and J usage is TRBJ1-4; D is perhaps TRBD1 (6 bases). Trimming pared 1 base from V and 4 bases from J, leaving 14 bases between. Germline CDR1 SGHDT, CDR2 YYEEEE. The CDR3 spans 16 residues. CDR3 coding DNA: TGTGCCAGCAGCTTGAGGCGGGGGCGGGGTAATGAAAAACTGTTTTTT. It encodes CASSLRRGRGNEKLFF.

This clone turned up a few times. The CDR3 coding sequence is TGTGCCAGCAGTCTAACCGGGACCTCTATCTTGGGCTATGGCTACACCTTC. This translates into CASSLTGTSILGYGYTF. The chain joins TRBV27 to TRBJ1-2; tentatively, D is TRBD1 (5 bases). CDR3 length equals 17 residues. Trimming took off 5 bases at V and 4 bases at J, with 23 bases between the two ends. Germline V gives CDR1 MNHEY, CDR2 SMNVEV (reference sequence).

This clone was found a few times. The sample contains more than one DNA sequence encoding this CDR3. The rearrangement uses TRBV2 and TRBJ2-3; TRBD1 matches at 8 bases. CDR1 is SNHLY and CDR2 is FYNNEI in the germline V gene. Trimming removed 4 bases from V and 1 base from J; junction bases left unmatched: 4. There are 15 residues in the CDR3. Written as DNA, the CDR3 is TGTGCCAGCAGTGGACAGGGGTGGGGCACAGATACGCAGTATTTT. Encoded protein: CASSGQGWGTDTQYF.

The J gene is TRBJ1-2, the V gene TRBV7-9, with D possibly matching TRBD1 (5 bases). Germline V CDR1 and CDR2: SEHNR, FQNEAQ (reference sequence). The CDR3 runs to 15 residues. V was pared by 1 base and J by 5 bases, with 14 bases between. In DNA form, the CDR3 reads TGTGCCAGCAGCTTAGGGGACTCCGTGGTTTATGGCTACACCTTC. The encoded protein is CASSLGDSVVYGYTF.

This clone was seen a single time. The chain uses TRBV19 and TRBJ1-4; D is uncertain. This CDR3 has 13 amino acids. Deletions cut 0 bases from V and 8 bases from J, with 7 bases between. The germline gives CDR1 LNHDA, CDR2 SQIVND (reference sequence). The CDR3 DNA reads TGTGCCAGTAGTATAGATCACCCGGAAAAACTGTTTTTT. Its translation is CASSIDHPEKLFF.

This clone was counted between two and nine times. The chain recombines TRBV2 with TRBJ2-2; 9 nucleotides agree with TRBD2. V dropped 3 bases and J dropped 4; count of bases not matched to a gene: 6. The CDR3 has 16 amino acids. Germline loops: CDR1 SNHLY, CDR2 FYNNEI. CDR3 protein: CASSDLAGGSTGELFF. CDR3 coding DNA: TGTGCCAGCAGTGACCTCGCGGGAGGGTCCACCGGGGAGCTGTTTTTT.

The CDR3 loop reads CASSPAVLGSTEAFF. CDR3 nucleotide sequence: TGTGCCAGCTCACCGGCAGTCCTCGGGAGCACTGAAGCTTTCTTT. This chain joins TRBV18 and TRBJ1-1; D is unclear. Trimming pared 3 bases from V and 4 bases from J, leaving 15 bases between. From germline, CDR1 is KGHSH and CDR2 LQKENI. The CDR3 has 15 amino acids.

Regarding this clone: A read error may produce the germline difference seen at one junction end. The rearrangement links TRBV7-7 to TRBJ2-5; TRBD2 matches at 12 bases. There are 15 residues in the CDR3. From germline, CDR1 is SSHAT and CDR2 FNYEAQ (reference sequence). CDR3 amino acids: CASSFSTSGRETQYF. DNA of the CDR3: TGTGCTAGCAGCTTTTCTACTAGCGGGAGGGAGACCCAGTACTTC.

The chain has TRBV7-3 and TRBJ1-1; D ambiguous. V lost 0 bases, J lost 1 base, and 6 bases lay in between. Per germline, CDR1 SGHTA and CDR2 FQGTGA. The CDR3 totals 14 residues. CDR3 nucleotides: TGTGCCAGCAGCTTAACCAAGGCGAACACTGAAGCTTTCTTT. Its protein is CASSLTKANTEAFF.

V gene TRBV5-1 combines with J gene TRBJ2-3; 10 bases fit TRBD2. The CDR3 totals 15 residues. V lost 0 bases and J lost 5; bases outside the gene matches: 3. The germline CDR1 and CDR2 sequences are SGHRS and YFSETQ. The CDR3 DNA is TGCGCCAGCAGCTTGGGGACTAGCGGCGTAGATACGCAGTATTTT. The encoded protein is CASSLGTSGVDTQYF.

The chain carries TRBV19 and TRBJ2-5; 10 nucleotides line up with TRBD1. The V gene's germline CDR1 is LNHDA and CDR2 SQIVND (reference sequence). The J segment lost 5 bases and the V segment lost 6 bases, leaving 3 bases of the junction unmatched. CDR3 length: 13 amino acids. The CDR3 nucleotides read TGTGCCAGTAGCTTGGACAGGGGGGAGACCCAGTACTTC. Translated, it gives CASSLDRGETQYF. Full variable domain (rest looked up from reference TRBV19 and TRBJ2-5): DGGITQSPKYLFRKEGQNVTLSCEQNLNHDAMYWYRQDPGQGLRLIYYSQIVNDFQKGDIAEGYSVSREKKESFPLTVTSAQKNPTAFYLCASSLDRGETQYFGPGTRLLVL.

This rearrangement joins TRBV21-1 to TRBJ2-3; the tabulated D call, TRBD2, remains unverified against the DNA. TRBV21-1 is shown as a pseudogene. The CDR3 is made up of 20 amino acids. This chain's CDR3 is CARLYSGGISGRFFTDTQYF. For the CDR3, the DNA is TGTGCCAGACTATACTCTGGGGGTATCAGCGGGAGGTTCTTCACAGATACGCAGTATTTT.

This chain links TRBV14 with TRBJ1-6; D remains ambiguous. This CDR3 spans 15 amino acids. Trimming shortened V by 1 base and J by 6 bases, and 10 bases separated the two germline ends. CDR1 and CDR2 from the germline V gene are SGHDN and FVKESK. The CDR3 region is CASSQGAAVNSPLHF. The CDR3 DNA is TGTGCCAGCAGCCAAGGAGCCGCAGTTAATTCACCCCTCCACTTT.

The V and J genes are TRBV28 and TRBJ1-5; TRBD1 is a possible D gene (6 bases). V gave up 6 bases and J gave up 5 bases, with 14 bases separating them. The germline V gene encodes CDR1 MDHEN and CDR2 SYDVKM. The CDR3 loop spans 14 amino acids. CDR3 in DNA: TGTGCCAGCAGCGATAGGGGGAGGGATCAGCCCCAGCATTTT. This translates into CASSDRGRDQPQHF.